This T cell receptor (beta chain) is drawn from a study of T cell responses to AZD1222 COVID-19 vaccine. General study findings and limits: Spike-specific TCR breadth and depth both grew after two AZD1222 doses. It was only 6 or 7 AZD1222 recipients who were seropositive at baseline.

CDR3 size: 15 residues. Germline assignment: CDR1 SGHDN and CDR2 FVKESK. The V end lost 1 base, the J end lost 9 bases, and 17 bases lay between the germline ends. This table comes from immunoSEQ multiplex PCR, and its TCRdb copy is limited to in-frame clones, with some not included. The top ten hold around an eighth of the sample, which has roughly 65,000 clones, around 83% seen once. A remark on this clone: Its antigen is unknown.

The starting material was peripheral blood, obtained on day 0 of AZD1222 vaccination. The chain uses TRBV14 and TRBJ2-3, with D possibly TRBD2 on 5 matching bases. The source is an adult in good health. The CDR3 nucleotides are TGTGCCAGCAGCCAAGGATTCTACGACCCGGGAACGCAGTATTTT. It translates to CASSQGFYDPGTQYF.